The source of this TCR beta chain is a study of cytomegalovirus exposure and HLA in healthy donors. Note on this clone: What it recognizes is unknown.

General study results and limits: While the bulk of TCR sequences proved rare, some public TCRs turned up in many donors.

Primers included in the PCR were 60 Vbeta and 13 Jbeta primers. Produced via immunoSEQ multiplex PCR; TCRdb's table is partial and in-frame only. This sample yields about 89,000 clones, of which 60% to 70% are seen a single time; around 6.3% belongs to the top ten. V lost 0 bases and J lost 5, with 8 bases in between. This CDR3 comprises 13 residues. Germline CDR1 is SGHNT and CDR2 is YYREEE (reference sequence). Sequenced sample: PBMCs. The TCR comes from a woman younger than 45 in good health and CMV-seronegative. The chain couples TRBV5-4 to TRBJ2-5; D perhaps matches TRBD1 (5 bases). CDR3 loop: CASSLGGSETQYF. The CDR3 bases are TGTGCCAGCAGCTTGGGGGGCTCGGAGACCCAGTACTTC.